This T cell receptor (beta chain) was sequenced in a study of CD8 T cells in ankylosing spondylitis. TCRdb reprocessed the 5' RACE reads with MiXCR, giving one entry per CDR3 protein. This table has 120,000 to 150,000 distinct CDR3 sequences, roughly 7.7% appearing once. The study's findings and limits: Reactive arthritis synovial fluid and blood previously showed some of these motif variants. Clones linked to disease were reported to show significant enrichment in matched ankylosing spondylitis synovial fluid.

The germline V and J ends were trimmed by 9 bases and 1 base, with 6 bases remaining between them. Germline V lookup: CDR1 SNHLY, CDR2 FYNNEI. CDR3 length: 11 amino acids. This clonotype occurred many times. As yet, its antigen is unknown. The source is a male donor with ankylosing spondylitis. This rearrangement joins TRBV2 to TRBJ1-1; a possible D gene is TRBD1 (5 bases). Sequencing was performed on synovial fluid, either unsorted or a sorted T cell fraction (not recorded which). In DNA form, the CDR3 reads TGTGCCAGGGGGGGGAACACTGAAGCTTTCTTT. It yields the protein CARGGNTEAFF.